Listed below are T cell receptor beta chains from one sample, sequenced in a study of T cells after yellow fever vaccination. TCRdb ran MiXCR on the 5' RACE reads and lists one entry per CDR3 protein. The sample has around 310,000 distinct CDR3 sequences, 3.5% to 4.5% seen once. The source material was PBMCs, sampled 15 days after the yellow fever booster vaccination. The source is a man younger than 35 who received the YFV17D yellow fever vaccine. CDR3s include the opening cysteine and the closing phenylalanine or tryptophan. The D gene is left open where the match is weak. Clone size appears in some rows only: once, few, many, or a class for an expanded clone.

d_call: .
v_call: TRBV29-1
j_call: TRBJ2-1
clone_size: many
cdr3_aa: CSVVVQNYNEQFF
cdr3_nt: TGCAGCGTTGTGGTACAGAACTACAATGAGCAGTTCTTC

d_call: TRBD2
v_call: TRBV5-1
j_call: TRBJ2-1
clone_size: .
cdr3_aa: CASSTAGLAGGNEQFF
cdr3_nt: TGCGCCAGCAGCACGGCGGGACTAGCGGGGGGTAATGAGCAGTTCTTC

d_call: TRBD1
v_call: TRBV2
j_call: TRBJ1-4
clone_size: few
cdr3_aa: CASSKPGQGTNEKLFF
cdr3_nt: TGTGCCAGCAGTAAGCCCGGACAGGGGACTAATGAAAAACTGTTTTTT

d_call: TRBD1
v_call: TRBV6-1
j_call: TRBJ2-5
clone_size: .
cdr3_aa: CASSEGEIKGADETQYF
cdr3_nt: TGTGCCAGCAGTGAAGGAGAGATAAAGGGGGCCGACGAGACCCAGTACTTC

d_call: TRBD2
v_call: TRBV6-2/TRBV6-3
j_call: TRBJ2-1
clone_size: many
cdr3_aa: CATYPGGGTYNEQFF
cdr3_nt: TGTGCCACCTACCCAGGCGGGGGAACCTACAATGAGCAGTTCTTC

d_call: TRBD1
v_call: TRBV5-1
j_call: TRBJ2-7
clone_size: .
cdr3_aa: CASSLTGVSYEQYF
cdr3_nt: TGCGCCAGCAGCTTGACAGGGGTCTCCTACGAGCAGTACTTC

d_call: .
v_call: TRBV5-1
j_call: TRBJ2-6
clone_size: many
cdr3_aa: CASSLGPLSGANVLTF
cdr3_nt: TGCGCCAGCAGCTTGGGACCCCTCTCTGGGGCCAACGTCCTGACTTTC

d_call: .
v_call: TRBV7-9
j_call: TRBJ2-2
clone_size: .
cdr3_aa: CASSFGGLDTGELFF
cdr3_nt: TGTGCCAGCAGCTTCGGGGGGCTGGACACCGGGGAGCTGTTTTTT

d_call: .
v_call: TRBV20-1
j_call: TRBJ1-1
clone_size: few
cdr3_aa: CSAREGPTEAFF
cdr3_nt: TGCAGTGCTAGAGAGGGTCCCACTGAAGCTTTCTTT

d_call: .
v_call: TRBV10-3
j_call: TRBJ1-5
clone_size: many
cdr3_aa: CAIAGVDNQPQHF
cdr3_nt: TGTGCCATTGCAGGGGTGGACAATCAGCCCCAGCATTTT

d_call: TRBD2
v_call: TRBV5-1
j_call: TRBJ2-1
clone_size: many
cdr3_aa: CASSRSLAGAHNEQFF
cdr3_nt: TGCGCCAGCAGCCGATCACTAGCGGGGGCCCACAATGAGCAGTTCTTC

d_call: TRBD1
v_call: TRBV24-1
j_call: TRBJ2-7
clone_size: many
cdr3_aa: CATRTGTALTYEQYF
cdr3_nt: TGTGCCACCAGAACCGGGACAGCTCTAACCTACGAGCAGTACTTC

d_call: .
v_call: TRBV24-1
j_call: TRBJ1-5
clone_size: few
cdr3_aa: CATSYREDQPQHF
cdr3_nt: TGTGCCACCAGTTACAGGGAAGACCAGCCCCAGCATTTT

d_call: TRBD2
v_call: TRBV6-5
j_call: TRBJ2-5
clone_size: many
cdr3_aa: CASIPSAGLGETQYF
cdr3_nt: TGTGCCAGCATTCCCTCAGCGGGGTTAGGGGAGACCCAGTACTTC

d_call: .
v_call: TRBV2
j_call: TRBJ2-1
clone_size: many
cdr3_aa: CASRQSSYNEQFF
cdr3_nt: TGTGCCAGCAGACAAAGCTCCTACAATGAGCAGTTCTTC

d_call: TRBD2
v_call: TRBV6-2/TRBV6-3
j_call: TRBJ2-1
clone_size: few
cdr3_aa: CASSYSGPLSGGVSFYEQFF
cdr3_nt: TGTGCCAGCAGTTACTCGGGCCCCCTTAGCGGGGGGGTGAGTTTTTATGAGCAGTTCTTC

d_call: .
v_call: TRBV6-2/TRBV6-3
j_call: TRBJ2-5
clone_size: many
cdr3_aa: CASSYSRPAGTQYF
cdr3_nt: TGTGCCAGCAGTTATTCGCGCCCCGCGGGGACCCAGTACTTC

d_call: .
v_call: TRBV2
j_call: TRBJ1-6
clone_size: few
cdr3_aa: CASSVWGAGSPLHF
cdr3_nt: TGTGCCAGCAGTGTATGGGGGGCAGGTTCACCCCTCCACTTT

d_call: TRBD1
v_call: TRBV27
j_call: TRBJ1-5
clone_size: many
cdr3_aa: CASSLVGTASNQPQHF
cdr3_nt: TGTGCCAGCAGTTTAGTTGGGACAGCCAGCAATCAGCCCCAGCATTTT

d_call: TRBD1
v_call: TRBV29-1
j_call: TRBJ1-2
clone_size: many
cdr3_aa: CSVERDRPNYGYTF
cdr3_nt: TGCAGCGTTGAGAGGGACAGACCTAACTATGGCTACACCTTC

d_call: .
v_call: TRBV5-4
j_call: TRBJ2-5
clone_size: few
cdr3_aa: CASSYGRTSETQYF
cdr3_nt: TGTGCCAGCAGCTACGGACGGACCTCAGAGACCCAGTACTTC

d_call: TRBD1
v_call: TRBV7-2
j_call: TRBJ2-4
clone_size: few
cdr3_aa: CASSLASGTGGIQYF
cdr3_nt: TGTGCCAGCAGCTTAGCCTCCGGGACAGGGGGCATTCAGTACTTC

d_call: .
v_call: TRBV13
j_call: TRBJ2-7
clone_size: few
cdr3_aa: CASSSPGNDEQYF
cdr3_nt: TGTGCCAGCAGCTCTCCTGGGAACGACGAGCAGTACTTC

d_call: .
v_call: TRBV5-1
j_call: TRBJ2-5
clone_size: many
cdr3_aa: CASGGHLQETQYF
cdr3_nt: TGCGCCAGCGGAGGACACCTACAAGAGACCCAGTACTTC

d_call: .
v_call: TRBV7-8
j_call: TRBJ2-1
clone_size: many
cdr3_aa: CASSLPGEVPYNEQFF
cdr3_nt: TGTGCCAGCAGCTTACCAGGGGAAGTGCCCTACAATGAGCAGTTCTTC

d_call: .
v_call: TRBV10-3
j_call: TRBJ2-3
clone_size: many
cdr3_aa: CAISGDFSSDTQYF
cdr3_nt: TGTGCCATCAGTGGCGACTTTAGTTCAGATACGCAGTATTTT

d_call: TRBD1
v_call: TRBV6-2/TRBV6-3
j_call: TRBJ1-4
clone_size: many
cdr3_aa: CASSPRTGKLFF
cdr3_nt: TGTGCCAGCAGTCCGCGGACAGGGAAACTGTTTTTT

d_call: TRBD1
v_call: TRBV5-1
j_call: TRBJ1-1
clone_size: many
cdr3_aa: CASSLGDRGGAFF
cdr3_nt: TGCGCCAGCAGCTTGGGCGACAGGGGGGGAGCTTTCTTT

d_call: .
v_call: TRBV11-2
j_call: TRBJ1-6
clone_size: .
cdr3_aa: CASSLSAGYDSPLHF
cdr3_nt: TGTGCCAGCAGCTTGTCGGCAGGGTACGATTCACCCCTCCACTTT

d_call: TRBD1
v_call: TRBV7-2
j_call: TRBJ1-1
clone_size: many
cdr3_aa: CASSRDRVNTEAFF
cdr3_nt: TGTGCCAGCAGCCGGGACAGGGTGAACACTGAAGCTTTCTTT

d_call: .
v_call: TRBV5-1
j_call: TRBJ1-2
clone_size: few
cdr3_aa: CASSPEGLRGYTF
cdr3_nt: TGCGCCAGCAGCCCGGAGGGGTTGCGGGGCTACACCTTC

d_call: TRBD2
v_call: TRBV5-1
j_call: TRBJ2-3
clone_size: .
cdr3_aa: CASSLVGLAGGESTDTQYF
cdr3_nt: TGCGCCAGCAGCTTGGTTGGACTAGCGGGGGGCGAGAGCACAGATACGCAGTATTTT

d_call: TRBD1
v_call: TRBV27
j_call: TRBJ1-5
clone_size: few
cdr3_aa: CASSQSTGGGGQPQHF
cdr3_nt: TGTGCCAGCAGTCAGAGTACAGGGGGCGGAGGTCAGCCCCAGCATTTT

d_call: .
v_call: TRBV9
j_call: TRBJ1-2
clone_size: .
cdr3_aa: CASSVAVLPRVNYGYTF
cdr3_nt: TGTGCCAGCAGCGTAGCGGTCCTCCCGAGAGTTAACTATGGCTACACCTTC

d_call: TRBD2
v_call: TRBV3-1
j_call: TRBJ2-3
clone_size: .
cdr3_aa: CASSLSGGVRDTQYF
cdr3_nt: TGTGCCAGCAGCTTAAGCGGGGGGGTCAGAGATACGCAGTATTTT

d_call: .
v_call: TRBV12-3/TRBV12-4
j_call: TRBJ2-1
clone_size: few
cdr3_aa: CASSHQGPTYNEQFF
cdr3_nt: TGTGCCAGCAGCCACCAGGGGCCCACCTACAATGAGCAGTTCTTC